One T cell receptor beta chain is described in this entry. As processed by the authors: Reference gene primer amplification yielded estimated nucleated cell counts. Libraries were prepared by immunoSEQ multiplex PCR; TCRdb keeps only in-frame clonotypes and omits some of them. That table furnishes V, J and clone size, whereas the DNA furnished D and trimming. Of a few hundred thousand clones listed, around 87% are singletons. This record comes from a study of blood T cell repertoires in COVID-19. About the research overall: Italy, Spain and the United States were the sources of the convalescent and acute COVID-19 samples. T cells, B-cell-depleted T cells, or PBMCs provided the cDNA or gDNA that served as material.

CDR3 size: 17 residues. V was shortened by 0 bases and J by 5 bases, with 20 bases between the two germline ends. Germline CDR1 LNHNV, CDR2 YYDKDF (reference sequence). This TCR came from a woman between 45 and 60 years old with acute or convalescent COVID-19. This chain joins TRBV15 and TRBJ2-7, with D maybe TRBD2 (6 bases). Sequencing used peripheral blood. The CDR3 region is CATSRDSQARDFHEQYF. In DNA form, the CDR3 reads TGTGCCACCAGCAGAGATAGTCAGGCCCGGGACTTTCACGAGCAGTACTTC. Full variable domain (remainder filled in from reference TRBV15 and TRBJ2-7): DAMVIQNPRYQVTQFGKPVTLSCSQTLNHNVMYWYQQKSSQAPKLLFHYYDKDFNNEADTPDNFQSRRPNTSFCFLDIRSPGLGDTAMYLCATSRDSQARDFHEQYFGPGTRLTVT.